This is a list of T cell receptor beta chains from one sample in a study of blood T cell repertoires in COVID-19. Repertoires were generated with immunoSEQ multiplex PCR, while TCRdb's copy carries only in-frame clones and drops some. Among about 91,000 clones listed, about four fifths were seen once. The source material was peripheral blood. These receptor sequences come from a woman older than 75 with acute or convalescent COVID-19. Both conserved end residues are part of each CDR3. D genes are given only for firm matches. Some rows mark clone size as missing; the rest say once, few, many or name a class of expanded clone.

J | size | D | V | CDR3 | DNA
TRBJ2-2 | - | TRBD2 | TRBV2 | CASSEQGGGNTGELFF | TGTGCCAGCAGTGAACAGGGCGGGGGGAACACCGGGGAGCTGTTTTTT
TRBJ2-5 | - | TRBD1 | TRBV10-3 | CATQPSGTGGRETQYF | TGTGCCACCCAACCCTCCGGGACAGGGGGCAGGGAGACCCAGTACTTC
TRBJ2-7 | - | - | TRBV7-2 | CASSGDTYEQYF | TGTGCCAGCAGCGGAGATACCTACGAGCAGTACTTC
TRBJ1-1 | - | - | TRBV10-3 | CAISRGSEAFF | TGTGCCATCAGTAGGGGTAGTGAAGCTTTCTTT
TRBJ2-7 | - | - | TRBV7-9 | CASSPPRVPYEQYF | TGTGCCAGCAGCCCCCCCAGGGTGCCCTACGAGCAGTACTTC
TRBJ1-1 | - | - | TRBV9 | CASSVNSGGPNTEAFF | TGTGCCAGCAGCGTAAATTCGGGGGGACCGAACACTGAAGCTTTCTTT
TRBJ2-7 | - | - | TRBV29-1 | CSVARSGPLYEQYF | TGCAGCGTTGCTCGCAGCGGACCTCTTTACGAGCAGTACTTC
TRBJ1-1 | - | - | TRBV5-4 | CASSPGGRTTEAFF | TGTGCCAGCAGCCCGGGAGGGAGGACGACTGAAGCTTTCTTT
TRBJ2-6 | - | - | TRBV7-3 | CASSLTGARGANVLTF | TGTGCCAGCAGCTTAACTGGGGCGCGTGGGGCCAACGTCCTGACTTTC
TRBJ1-4 | - | - | TRBV30 | CAWETGHGEKLFF | TGTGCCTGGGAGACAGGACATGGTGAAAAACTGTTTTTT
TRBJ1-1 | - | - | TRBV28 | CASSPEGGTSSATEAFF | TGTGCCAGCAGCCCCGAGGGCGGCACCTCCTCGGCCACTGAAGCTTTCTTT
TRBJ2-7 | - | TRBD2 | TRBV6-2/TRBV6-3 | CASSQIAGTYEQYF | TGTGCCAGCAGTCAAATAGCGGGAACGTACGAGCAGTACTTC
TRBJ1-2 | once | - | TRBV4-3 | CASSQEPSDFYGYTF | TGCGCCAGCAGCCAAGAGCCCAGCGACTTCTATGGCTACACCTTC
TRBJ1-2 | - | - | TRBV6-1 | CASSQGYGYTF | TGTGCCAGCAGTCAGGGGTATGGCTACACCTTC
TRBJ2-7 | - | - | TRBV5-1 | CASSLDLWAGPFYEQYF | TGCGCCAGCAGCTTGGATCTGTGGGCGGGACCCTTCTACGAGCAGTACTTC
TRBJ1-1 | - | TRBD1 | TRBV7-9 | CASSPQGAHTEAFF | TGTGCCAGCAGCCCACAGGGGGCCCACACTGAAGCTTTCTTT
TRBJ1-5 | - | TRBD1 | TRBV28 | CAAAPGGSNQPQHF | TGTGCCGCCGCTCCAGGGGGCAGCAATCAGCCCCAGCATTTT
TRBJ1-2 | - | - | TRBV19 | CASSAQGYGYTF | TGTGCCAGTAGTGCCCAGGGCTATGGCTACACCTTC
TRBJ2-5 | - | - | TRBV5-6 | CASSFVAGVETQYF | TGTGCCAGCAGCTTCGTAGCAGGGGTGGAGACCCAGTACTTC
TRBJ2-5 | few | TRBD2 | TRBV5-1 | CASGEGGSQETQYF | TGCGCCAGCGGGGAGGGAGGCAGCCAAGAGACCCAGTACTTC
TRBJ1-1 | - | TRBD1 | TRBV9 | CASSVVATGDTEAFF | TGTGCCAGCAGCGTAGTAGCGACAGGGGACACTGAAGCTTTCTTT
TRBJ1-5 | - | TRBD1 | TRBV19 | CASSKQGDNQPQHF | TGTGCCAGTAGTAAGCAGGGGGACAATCAGCCCCAGCATTTT
TRBJ1-5 | - | - | TRBV30 | CAWTRPGGGNQPQHF | TGTGCCTGGACACGCCCCGGCGGGGGCAATCAGCCCCAGCATTTT
TRBJ2-1 | many | TRBD1 | TRBV4-1 | CASSQVGTGAYSSYNEQFF | TGCGCCAGCAGCCAAGTTGGGACAGGGGCTTACAGCTCCTACAATGAGCAGTTCTTC
TRBJ1-1 | once | TRBD1 | TRBV5-4 | CASSPGQGAGNTEAFF | TGTGCCAGCAGCCCGGGACAGGGGGCAGGGAACACTGAAGCTTTCTTT
TRBJ2-7 | - | TRBD1 | TRBV7-2 | CASSLVGTGTGHEQYF | TGTGCCAGCAGCTTAGTCGGGACAGGGACTGGGCACGAGCAGTACTTC
TRBJ1-4 | - | TRBD1 | TRBV5-6 | CASSSTGGATPNEKLFF | TGTGCCAGCAGCTCAACAGGGGGCGCGACTCCTAATGAAAAACTGTTTTTT
TRBJ1-4 | - | TRBD1 | TRBV23-1 | CASSQFWDRGLQEKLFF | TGCGCCAGCAGTCAATTTTGGGACAGGGGCCTGCAAGAAAAACTGTTTTTT
TRBJ2-5 | - | - | TRBV5-1 | CASSLGLIQETQYF | TGCGCCAGCAGCTTGGGACTGATTCAAGAGACCCAGTACTTC
TRBJ1-1 | few | TRBD1 | TRBV7-2 | CASSWDRNTEAFF | TGTGCCAGCAGCTGGGACAGAAACACTGAAGCTTTCTTT
TRBJ2-5 | - | TRBD1 | TRBV5-4 | CASSFLGGRDQETQYF | TGTGCCAGCAGCTTCCTAGGGGGCAGAGACCAAGAGACCCAGTACTTC
TRBJ1-1 | many | - | TRBV7-2 | CASSLVEGTEAFF | TGTGCCAGCAGCTTAGTCGAGGGCACTGAAGCTTTCTTT
TRBJ2-1 | - | - | TRBV7-8 | CASSPQGKGDEQFF | TGTGCCAGCAGCCCGCAGGGGAAGGGGGATGAGCAGTTCTTC
TRBJ2-7 | - | - | TRBV7-9 | CASSLRGTAYEQYF | TGTGCCAGCAGCCTCCGCGGGACAGCCTACGAGCAGTACTTC
TRBJ2-1 | - | TRBD2 | TRBV19 | CASRHQGLAGEYEQFF | TGTGCCAGTAGGCACCAGGGACTAGCGGGAGAGTATGAGCAGTTCTTC
TRBJ1-6 | - | - | TRBV5-6 | CASSLQGRNSPLHF | TGTGCCAGCAGCTTACAGGGTCGGAATTCACCCCTCCACTTT
TRBJ1-1 | - | TRBD1 | TRBV24-1 | CATSGGQGTMNTEAFF | TGTGCCACCAGTGGGGGACAGGGAACCATGAACACTGAAGCTTTCTTT
TRBJ2-5 | - | - | TRBV23-1 | CASSQDRNHQETQYF | TGCGCCAGCAGTCAAGACAGGAACCATCAAGAGACCCAGTACTTC
TRBJ2-2 | - | TRBD1 | TRBV6-2/TRBV6-3 | CASSSGQGANTGELFF | TGTGCCAGCAGTTCCGGACAGGGGGCTAACACCGGGGAGCTGTTTTTT
TRBJ1-2 | once | TRBD1 | TRBV24-1 | CATRGTGSSPVYTF | TGTGCCACTAGGGGGACAGGGAGTTCTCCCGTCTACACCTTC
TRBJ2-7 | - | TRBD2 | TRBV30 | CAGVGGRLSYEQYF | TGTGCCGGAGTGGGCGGGAGACTCTCCTACGAGCAGTACTTC
TRBJ2-6 | few | TRBD2 | TRBV18 | CASSPSSSGRGQGANVLTF | TGTGCCAGCTCACCCTCGTCGAGCGGGAGAGGGCAGGGGGCCAACGTCCTGACTTTC
TRBJ1-2 | - | TRBD1 | TRBV15 | CATSRDRGRGYGYTF | TGTGCCACCAGCAGAGATCGGGGCAGGGGGTATGGCTACACCTTC
TRBJ1-3 | - | - | TRBV28 | CASVRRSLGNTIYF | TGTGCCAGCGTACGGCGTAGCTTAGGAAACACCATATATTTT
TRBJ2-2 | - | TRBD2 | TRBV24-1 | CATSSGSRTGELFF | TGTGCCACCAGTAGCGGGAGTCGAACCGGGGAGCTGTTTTTT
TRBJ2-1 | - | - | TRBV28 | CASSSRTVNEQFF | TGTGCCAGCAGTTCCCGGACAGTTAATGAGCAGTTCTTC
TRBJ1-2 | - | TRBD1 | TRBV7-2 | CASSLEEAGGNYGYTF | TGTGCCAGCAGCTTAGAGGAGGCAGGGGGAAACTATGGCTACACCTTC
TRBJ2-7 | - | - | TRBV7-9 | CASSPGAYEQYF | TGTGCCAGCAGCCCGGGAGCCTACGAGCAGTACTTC
TRBJ1-1 | - | - | TRBV7-9 | CASSLLSGLGAFF | TGTGCCAGCAGCTTATTAAGCGGATTGGGAGCTTTCTTT
TRBJ1-6 | - | - | TRBV9 | CASSVASETLSPLHF | TGTGCCAGCAGCGTAGCATCGGAGACCCTTTCACCCCTCCACTTT